These T cell receptor beta chains were read from a single sample in a study of technical replicates of blood from a handful of donors. Method: immunoSEQ multiplex PCR; TCRdb's copy keeps in-frame clones and lacks some. The data show about 79,000 clones, around 94% seen once. Sequences were obtained from T cells isolated from PBMCs. The origin of the receptors is a human donor in good health. CDR3s include the opening cysteine and the closing phenylalanine or tryptophan. The order of the fields is clone size, J gene, CDR3 length, D gene, V gene, CDR3 protein, CDR3 DNA. A D gene is named only where the DNA matches it firmly. The size entry is marked missing in some rows and otherwise reads once, few, many or a size class.

clone size: .
J gene: TRBJ2-3
CDR3 length: 14
D gene: TRBD1
V gene: TRBV30
CDR3 protein: CACRQGSGTDTQYF
CDR3 DNA: TGTGCCTGCCGACAGGGGAGTGGCACAGATACGCAGTATTTT

clone size: .
J gene: TRBJ2-5
CDR3 length: 14
D gene: .
V gene: TRBV6-5
CDR3 protein: CASSYEGVEQTQYF
CDR3 DNA: TGTGCCAGCAGTTACGAAGGAGTAGAGCAGACCCAGTACTTC

clone size: .
J gene: TRBJ1-2
CDR3 length: 13
D gene: .
V gene: TRBV29-1
CDR3 protein: CSVQVSRSGGYTF
CDR3 DNA: TGCAGCGTACAGGTTTCCAGGTCAGGCGGCTACACCTTC

clone size: .
J gene: TRBJ2-7
CDR3 length: 12
D gene: .
V gene: TRBV7-8
CDR3 protein: CASSPTSYEQYF
CDR3 DNA: TGTGCCAGCAGCCCCACTTCCTACGAGCAGTACTTC

clone size: .
J gene: TRBJ2-2
CDR3 length: 15
D gene: TRBD2
V gene: TRBV6-6
CDR3 protein: CASTRPRTSPGELFF
CDR3 DNA: TGTGCCAGCACCCGACCTAGGACTAGCCCCGGGGAGCTGTTTTTT

clone size: .
J gene: TRBJ2-7
CDR3 length: 15
D gene: TRBD2
V gene: TRBV29-1
CDR3 protein: CSVEDGTSGDYEQYF
CDR3 DNA: TGCAGCGTTGAAGATGGGACTAGCGGGGATTACGAGCAGTACTTC

clone size: .
J gene: TRBJ2-7
CDR3 length: 15
D gene: TRBD1
V gene: TRBV19
CDR3 protein: CASRAHTGGGYEQYF
CDR3 DNA: TGTGCCAGTAGGGCCCATACAGGGGGCGGGTACGAGCAGTACTTC

clone size: .
J gene: TRBJ2-3
CDR3 length: 13
D gene: TRBD2
V gene: TRBV5-1
CDR3 protein: CATSSGSRDTQYF
CDR3 DNA: TGCGCCACATCTAGCGGGAGTAGAGATACGCAGTATTTT

clone size: .
J gene: TRBJ1-1
CDR3 length: 11
D gene: .
V gene: TRBV30
CDR3 protein: CACKKNTEAFF
CDR3 DNA: TGTGCCTGTAAAAAGAACACTGAAGCTTTCTTT

clone size: once
J gene: TRBJ2-1
CDR3 length: 16
D gene: TRBD2
V gene: TRBV11-2
CDR3 protein: CASSWTSGIPFNEQFF
CDR3 DNA: TGTGCCAGCAGCTGGACTAGCGGGATCCCCTTCAATGAGCAGTTCTTC